Shown below are 27 T cell receptor beta chains from a single sample sequenced in a study of T cell responses to AZD1222 COVID-19 vaccine. Sequencing was performed with immunoSEQ multiplex PCR; in TCRdb, only in-frame clones are kept and a portion is missing. This table has 100,000 to 150,000 clones, more than 80% appearing once. Sequences were derived from peripheral blood, sampled 28 days after the second AZD1222 dose. These receptor sequences come from an adult who received the AZD1222 COVID-19 vaccine.

This sequence joins TRBV27 and TRBJ2-5, with 8 bases fitting TRBD2. J was trimmed by 4 bases and V by 0 bases; bases with no gene match: 4. Germline V gene data show CDR1 as MNHEY and CDR2 as SMNVEV (reference sequence). This CDR3 comprises 15 residues. CDR3 loop: CASSLSSGGPETQYF. As DNA, the CDR3 is TGTGCCAGCAGTTTATCATCGGGGGGGCCAGAGACCCAGTACTTC.

This rearrangement joins TRBV29-1 to TRBJ2-7, with D possibly being TRBD2 (7 bases). V lost 0 bases and J lost 2, with 14 bases in between. CDR1 and CDR2 (germline): SQVTM, ANQGSEA. This CDR3 has 15 amino acids. CDR3 loop: CSVEDLAGGPYEQYF. The CDR3 bases are TGCAGCGTTGAAGATCTTGCCGGGGGGCCCTACGAGCAGTACTTC.

The count of this clone is one. The genes are TRBV10-1 and TRBJ2-2, with a tentative D call TRBD2 (6 bases). Trimming took 0 bases from V and 6 from J, leaving 8 bases between them. The CDR3 has 14 amino acids. The germline gives CDR1 WNHNN, CDR2 SYGVQD (reference sequence). The CDR3 is CASSESGGPGELFF. CDR3 nucleotide sequence: TGCGCCAGCAGTGAGTCGGGGGGTCCCGGGGAGCTGTTTTTT.

This clone was seen just once. J is TRBJ2-1 and V is TRBV5-1; D might be TRBD1 (5 bases). CDR1 and CDR2 (germline): SGHRS, YFSETQ. There are 15 residues in the CDR3. The germline V and J ends were trimmed by 0 bases and 9 bases, with 16 bases remaining between them. The CDR3 sequence is CASSLAETERGEQFF. CDR3 DNA sequence: TGCGCCAGCAGCTTGGCCGAGACAGAAAGGGGTGAGCAGTTCTTC.

V is TRBV6-6 and J is TRBJ1-3; 7 nucleotides match TRBD1. Germline V gene lookup returns CDR1 MNHNY and CDR2 SVGAGI (reference sequence). With V trimmed by 5 bases and J by 4 bases, 14 bases remained unmatched. The CDR3 has 17 residues. CDR3 bases: TGTGCCAGCAGTCGTTCCCGGACAGGAGGGAGGGGAAACACCATATATTTT. This codes for CASSRSRTGGRGNTIYF.

J is TRBJ2-7 and V is TRBV5-4; 10 nucleotides line up with TRBD2. Trimming cost V 0 bases and J 6 bases; bases outside gene matches: 6. Germline V CDR1 and CDR2: SGHNT, YYREEE (reference sequence). CDR3 length: 15 residues. CDR3 DNA: TGTGCCAGCAGCTTGGGTGGTAGCGGGGGGATCGAGCAGTACTTC. This gives the protein CASSLGGSGGIEQYF. Full variable domain (rest looked up from reference TRBV5-4 and TRBJ2-7): ETGVTQSPTHLIKTRGQQVTLRCSSQSGHNTVSWYQQALGQGPQFIFQYYREEENGRGNFPPRFSGLQFPNYSSELNVNALELDDSALYLCASSLGGSGGIEQYFGPGTRLTVT.

This chain joins TRBV19 and TRBJ1-5; D may be TRBD1 (5 bases). Germline V gene sequence: CDR1 LNHDA, CDR2 SQIVND (reference sequence). V gave up 1 base and J gave up 4 bases, with 11 bases separating them. This CDR3 is 15 amino acids long. The CDR3: CASSIAGTGNQPQHF. CDR3 in DNA: TGTGCCAGTAGTATAGCTGGGACGGGGAATCAGCCCCAGCATTTT.

This chain links TRBV5-6 with TRBJ1-1; TRBD1 might be the D (5 bases). This CDR3 spans 13 amino acids. In germline, CDR1 is SGHDT, CDR2 YYEEEE. The V end was cut by 1 base, the J end by 6 bases, with 10 bases between. CDR3 loop: CASSLTGGAEAFF. The CDR3 region has the DNA TGTGCCAGCAGCTTGACAGGCGGCGCTGAAGCTTTCTTT.

CDR3 sequence (DNA): TGTGCCAGCAGTGCATGGGACAGCTCTGGAAACACCATATATTTT. It translates to CASSAWDSSGNTIYF. The gene calls are TRBV28 and TRBJ1-3, with 7 bases matching TRBD1. Looked up from germline, CDR1 is MDHEN and CDR2 is SYDVKM. V lost 5 bases, J lost 0 bases, and 4 bases stayed unmatched. This CDR3 region has 15 residues. Full variable domain (remainder filled in from reference TRBV28 and TRBJ1-3): DVKVTQSSRYLVKRTGEKVFLECVQDMDHENMFWYRQDPGLGLRLIYFSYDVKMKEKGDIPEGYSVSREKKERFSLILESASTNQTSMYLCASSAWDSSGNTIYFGEGSWLTVV.

This clone has only a few counts. The chain combines TRBV7-2 with TRBJ1-1; no clear D. Germline-derived CDR1 and CDR2 are SGHTA and FQGNSA. V was shortened by 4 bases and J by 4 bases, with 13 bases between the two germline ends. The length of the CDR3 is 14 residues. The CDR3 loop is CASSSRSTGTEAFF. Written as DNA, the CDR3 is TGTGCCAGCAGCTCACGCTCGACGGGCACTGAAGCTTTCTTT.

The V gene is TRBV24-1, the J gene TRBJ1-4, with D perhaps matching TRBD1 (5 bases). CDR3 size: 16 residues. V dropped 3 bases and J dropped 0 bases, with 10 bases sitting between them. Germline V lookup: CDR1 KGHDR, CDR2 SFDVKD. As DNA, the CDR3 is TGTGCCACCAGTGATGGGACGGCTGCAACTAATGAAAAACTGTTTTTT. The encoded protein is CATSDGTAATNEKLFF.

This chain uses TRBV28 with TRBJ2-3; 9 nucleotides align to TRBD2. The trim removed 2 bases at V and 7 bases at J, leaving 7 bases unmatched. The CDR3 is 15 amino acids. Germline assignment: CDR1 MDHEN and CDR2 SYDVKM. CDR3 coding DNA: TGTGCCAGCAGTTTAAAGGGCGGGGGGGTGCATACGCAGTATTTT. This translates into CASSLKGGGVHTQYF.

CDR3 nucleotides: TGTGCCAGCAAACGATGTCAGCCCCAGCATTTT. Protein product: CASKRCQPQHF. The rearrangement joins TRBV6-5 to TRBJ1-5; D is unresolved. Looked up from germline, CDR1 is MNHEY and CDR2 is SVGAGI. The CDR3 is made up of 11 amino acids. Trimming left V 7 bases short and J 6 bases short, with 7 bases between.

This chain uses TRBV4-1 with TRBJ1-1; D gene ambiguous. This CDR3 is built from 14 residues. The germline V and J ends were trimmed by 1 base and 4 bases, with 10 bases remaining between them. CDR1 is MGHRA and CDR2 is YSYEKL in the germline V gene. The CDR3, as DNA: TGCGCCAGCAGCCAAGCAGCGTTATTCACTGAAGCTTTCTTT. Encoded protein: CASSQAALFTEAFF.

This chain links TRBV29-1 with TRBJ2-6, with a possible D match to TRBD1 (7 bases). CDR1 is SQVTM and CDR2 is ANQGSEA in the germline V gene. The CDR3 runs 17 residues. Trimming removed 5 bases from V and 0 bases from J, with 17 bases in between. The CDR3 loop reads CSVSGGNLDSGANVLTF. The DNA for the CDR3 is TGCAGCGTTTCAGGGGGGAATCTAGACTCTGGGGCCAACGTCCTGACTTTC.

The chain links TRBV5-4 to TRBJ2-1; D gene ambiguous. This CDR3 region has 16 residues. Deletions cut 4 bases from V and 0 bases from J, with 14 bases between. The germline gives CDR1 SGHNT, CDR2 YYREEE (reference sequence). The CDR3 here is CASSPAEPNSYNEQFF. For the CDR3, the DNA is TGTGCCAGCAGCCCCGCAGAGCCAAACTCCTACAATGAGCAGTTCTTC.

This chain links TRBV4-3 with TRBJ1-2; no clear D. The CDR3 sequence is 16 residues long. Germline V gives CDR1 LGHNA, CDR2 YSLEER. V was cut by 1 base and J by 1 base, with 13 bases left in between. CDR3 bases: TGCGCCAGCAGCCAAGGAGACAAGGACCATAACTATGGCTACACCTTC. Encoded protein: CASSQGDKDHNYGYTF.

The J gene is TRBJ1-5, the V gene TRBV11-2; D not resolved. CDR3 length: 15 amino acids. The V gene's germline CDR1 is SGHAT and CDR2 FQNNGV. The V end lost 3 bases, the J end lost 1 base, and 10 bases lay between the germline ends. The DNA of the CDR3 is TGTGCCAGCAGCTTGGGTGCGCAGAGCAATCAGCCCCAGCATTTT. It yields the protein CASSLGAQSNQPQHF.

This clone was observed a few times. This chain joins TRBV7-9 and TRBJ1-6; D remains ambiguous. V was clipped by 4 bases and J by 8 bases, with 15 bases between them. Germline loops: CDR1 SEHNR, CDR2 FQNEAQ (reference sequence). The CDR3 length is 15 residues. The CDR3 is CASSSTLLGDSPLHF. DNA for the CDR3: TGTGCCAGCAGCTCTACCCTATTGGGTGATTCACCCCTCCACTTT.

The V call is TRBV2, the J call TRBJ1-6; perhaps TRBD1 as D (5 bases). The CDR3 extends over 15 amino acids. Germline V lookup: CDR1 SNHLY, CDR2 FYNNEI. Trimming stripped 3 bases from V and 0 bases from J, with 6 bases between. The CDR3 reads CASSDRGSYNSPLHF. CDR3 coding DNA: TGTGCCAGCAGTGATAGGGGCTCCTATAATTCACCCCTCCACTTT.

The genes are TRBV19 and TRBJ1-1; no clear D gene. Trimming took 5 bases from V and 5 from J, leaving 15 bases between them. Germline V gives CDR1 LNHDA, CDR2 SQIVND (reference sequence). The CDR3 has 14 residues. This CDR3 is CASSSLEAWTEAFF. The CDR3 DNA reads as TGTGCCAGTAGTTCGTTGGAGGCTTGGACTGAAGCTTTCTTT.

The chain uses TRBV28 and TRBJ2-3; D not resolved. The CDR3 spans 12 residues. Germline lookup yields CDR1 MDHEN and CDR2 SYDVKM. V lost 2 bases, J lost 2 bases, and 2 bases lay in between. CDR3 bases: TGTGCCAGCAGTTTAACCACAGATACGCAGTATTTT. Its translation: CASSLTTDTQYF.

CDR3 sequence (DNA): TGTGCCAGCAGCTTAGACCGGGACATCGACTATGGCTACACCTTC. It codes for CASSLDRDIDYGYTF. V is TRBV7-2 and J is TRBJ1-2; a weak D match, TRBD1 (6 bases). Germline V gene sequence: CDR1 SGHTA, CDR2 FQGNSA. The CDR3 covers 15 residues. V dropped 1 base and J dropped 3 bases, with 12 bases sitting between them.

V is TRBV12-2 and J is TRBJ1-5. TRBV12-2 is given as a pseudogene. The CDR3 is 16 residues long. CDR3: CASRPSTGPLIQPQHF. The CDR3 DNA reads as TGTGCAAGTCGCCCATCTACCGGGCCCCTGATACAGCCCCAGCATTTT.

The J gene is TRBJ2-7, the V gene TRBV5-1; no reliable D call. Trimming stripped 0 bases from V and 7 bases from J, with 17 bases between. CDR3 length: 15 amino acids. The V gene's germline CDR1 is SGHRS and CDR2 YFSETQ. The CDR3 nucleotides read TGCGCCAGCAGCTTGGACAGAATGGGGATTTCGGAGCAGTACTTC. Protein product: CASSLDRMGISEQYF.

This chain joins TRBV19 and TRBJ2-2, with 12 nucleotides matching TRBD1. There are 15 residues in the CDR3. The V segment lost 7 bases and the J segment 7 bases; nucleotides outside the gene matches: 7. Looked up from germline, CDR1 is LNHDA and CDR2 is SQIVND (reference sequence). CDR3 sequence reads: CASTRDRGRDGELFF. CDR3 DNA sequence: TGTGCCAGTACCCGGGACAGGGGGCGCGACGGGGAGCTGTTTTTT.

The chain combines TRBV18 with TRBJ1-2; a weak D match, TRBD1 (6 bases). Trimming shortened V by 3 bases and J by 4 bases, and 15 bases separated the two germline ends. Per the germline V gene, CDR1 is KGHSH and CDR2 is LQKENI. The CDR3 consists of 15 residues. CDR3 amino acids: CASSPSQGGIYGYTF. CDR3 DNA: TGTGCCAGCTCACCCTCTCAAGGGGGTATCTATGGCTACACCTTC.